Sequencing of this TCR beta chain was carried out in a study of cytomegalovirus exposure and HLA in healthy donors. Study-level points and caveats: In a later analysis, V- and J-gene trimming of beta chains associated with a DCLRE1C missense variant, replicated independently. HLA restriction was apparent for most CMV-associated TCR beta chains in a later analysis.

The study ran its PCR with 60 Vbeta and 13 Jbeta primers. Sequenced by immunoSEQ multiplex PCR; TCRdb stores in-frame clones only, minus some. In the table there are around 170,000 clones, 82% of which are singletons. Of note for this clone: Its antigen is not identified.

V gave up 4 bases and J gave up 5 bases; unmatched junction bases: 10. The CDR3 runs to 15 residues. The germline CDR1 and CDR2 sequences are MNHEY and SVGAGI. The gene calls are TRBV6-5 and TRBJ1-2; 7 nucleotides agree with TRBD1. This receptor was taken from a man aged 35 to 55 in good health and CMV-seronegative. Sequencing was performed on PBMCs. The CDR3 bases are TGTGCCAGCAGTTTAACAGGGCCCAGGGGGTATGGCTACACCTTC. It encodes CASSLTGPRGYGYTF.